Shown below are 20 T cell receptor beta chains from a single sample sequenced in a study of blood T cell repertoires in COVID-19. Sequencing was performed with immunoSEQ multiplex PCR; in TCRdb, only in-frame clones are kept and a portion is missing. The table lists approximately 260,000 clones, about 86% of them singletons. Sequenced input: PBMCs or T cells enriched from blood (not recorded which). These receptors were collected from a woman in her 40s with acute COVID-19.

In nucleotides, the CDR3 is TGTGCCAGCAGCTCGCTAGCGGCCGCCTATACGCAGTATTTT. It codes for CASSSLAAAYTQYF. V usage is TRBV11-1 and J usage is TRBJ2-3; TRBD2 agrees at 7 bases. CDR3 length: 14 amino acids. J gave up 7 bases and V 4 bases, and 8 bases lay outside the gene matches. Germline CDR1 and CDR2: SGHAT and FQDESV (reference sequence).

This clone came up once. The V gene is TRBV6-1, the J gene TRBJ1-6; D is unresolved. The CDR3 runs to 12 residues. The germline CDR1 and CDR2 sequences are MNHNS and SASEGT. V lost 3 bases to trimming and J lost 12 bases, with 9 bases between them. The CDR3 here is CASSEPERPLHF. For the CDR3, the DNA is TGTGCCAGCAGTGAGCCGGAGCGACCCCTCCACTTT.

The rearrangement joins TRBV15 to TRBJ2-3; 9 bases match TRBD2. Germline trimming cut 3 bases from V and 4 bases from J; bases unmatched to any gene: 5. Looked up from germline, CDR1 is LNHNV and CDR2 is YYDKDF (reference sequence). CDR3 length equals 15 residues. CDR3 nucleotide sequence: TGTGCCACCAGCAGCTCGCGGGGGGGGGCAGATACGCAGTATTTT. Amino acids: CATSSSRGGADTQYF.

V gene TRBV3-1 (or the pseudogene TRBV3-2) combines with J gene TRBJ1-6, with 7 bases fitting TRBD1. Per the germline V gene, CDR1 is LGHDT and CDR2 is YNNKEL (reference sequence). V was pared by 4 bases and J by 9 bases, with 12 bases of the junction left unmatched. This CDR3 contains 16 residues. In nucleotides, the CDR3 is TGTGCCAGCAGCCCGCGACAGGGTTTGGGTATTTCACCCCTCCACTTT. This encodes CASSPRQGLGISPLHF.

The V call is TRBV20-1, the J call TRBJ2-3; no definite D call. Germline V gene lookup returns CDR1 DFQATT and CDR2 SNEGSKA (reference sequence). This CDR3 has 15 residues. The V end lost 3 bases, the J end lost 0 bases, and 13 bases lay between the germline ends. The CDR3 region is CSASDVGSSTDTQYF. In DNA, the CDR3 is TGCAGTGCTAGTGATGTCGGGTCTAGCACAGATACGCAGTATTTT.

This chain uses TRBV19 with TRBJ1-6; a weak D match, TRBD1 (5 bases). The length of the CDR3 is 14 residues. The germline CDR1 and CDR2 sequences are LNHDA and SQIVND (reference sequence). The V end was cut by 7 bases, the J end by 7 bases, with 14 bases between. The CDR3 bases are TGTGCCAGTAAAACGGGGGGGTTGAATTCACCCCTCCACTTT. Protein sequence: CASKTGGLNSPLHF.

The chain has TRBV5-1 and TRBJ1-5, with 9 bases fitting TRBD1. Germline values: CDR1 SGHRS, CDR2 YFSETQ. The CDR3 spans 15 residues. The V segment lost 2 bases and the J segment 6 bases; nucleotides outside the gene matches: 6. In DNA, the CDR3 is TGCGCCAGCAGCTTAACCACAGGGGGCGGTCAGCCCCAGCATTTT. Residues: CASSLTTGGGQPQHF.

The chain combines TRBV9 with TRBJ1-1, with 7 positions matching TRBD1. V shed 0 bases and J 4 bases; nucleotides not matched to a gene: 3. The CDR3 is 14 residues long. Germline CDR1 and CDR2: SGDLS and YYNGEE. The CDR3 nucleotides are TGTGCCAGCAGCGTAGAGTCAGGGGGCACTGAAGCTTTCTTT. It translates to CASSVESGGTEAFF. Filled out from reference TRBV9 and TRBJ1-1, the complete variable domain reads DSGVTQTPKHLITATGQRVTLRCSPRSGDLSVYWYQQSLDQGLQFLIQYYNGEERAKGNILERFSAQQFPDLHSELNLSSLELGDSALYFCASSVESGGTEAFFGQGTRLTVV.

The chain combines TRBV6-5 with TRBJ2-7; 10 bases map to TRBD2. The ends lost 6 bases at V and 1 base at J; junction bases unmatched: 6. Per the germline V gene, CDR1 is MNHEY and CDR2 is SVGAGI. This CDR3 is built from 15 residues. The CDR3 coding sequence is TGTGCCAGCAGCGGAACTAGCGGGGCTTCCTACGAGCAGTACTTC. Its protein product is CASSGTSGASYEQYF.

The V and J genes are TRBV21-1 and TRBJ1-3. TRBV21-1 is a pseudogene locus. CDR3 size: 15 residues. The CDR3 region is CASSTGGRIGNTIYF. The DNA for the CDR3 is TGTGCCAGCAGTACGGGGGGCAGAATTGGAAACACCATATATTTT.

V and J are TRBV14 and TRBJ2-2; the match to TRBD2 covers 10 bases. This CDR3 contains 17 residues. V was clipped by 7 bases and J by 5 bases; unmatched bases: 13. Germline loops: CDR1 SGHDN, CDR2 FVKESK. The CDR3 region has the DNA TGTGCCAGCACCCGAGGAAGCGGGAGGGCCCGAACCGGGGAGCTGTTTTTT. Protein product: CASTRGSGRARTGELFF.

This clone was seen a handful of times. V is TRBV7-3 and J is TRBJ2-3; 10 bases are shared with TRBD2. Per the germline V gene, CDR1 is SGHTA and CDR2 is FQGTGA. The CDR3 sequence is 16 residues long. V shed 6 bases and J 0 bases; nucleotides not matched to a gene: 6. The CDR3 DNA reads TGTGCCAGCAGGTCTAGCGGGAGTACGAGCACAGATACGCAGTATTTT. Amino acid sequence: CASRSSGSTSTDTQYF.

The V call is TRBV5-1, the J call TRBJ2-7, with 7 bases fitting TRBD1. V dropped 4 bases and J dropped 3; count of bases not matched to a gene: 10. Germline CDR1 reads SGHRS; CDR2 reads YFSETQ. The CDR3 runs 15 residues. CDR3 in DNA: TGCGCCAGCAGCCCCCGATCAGACAGGGACTACGAGCAGTACTTC. Translation gives CASSPRSDRDYEQYF.

The genes are TRBV21-1 and TRBJ2-2; the table's D call, TRBD2, has no DNA check behind it. TRBV21-1 is listed as a pseudogene. The CDR3 has 16 amino acids. The CDR3 loop is CASRTDWEENTGELFF. In DNA form, the CDR3 reads TGTGCCAGCAGGACGGACTGGGAAGAAAACACCGGGGAGCTGTTTTTT.

The chain has TRBV6-1 and TRBJ1-3, with D hard to call. V lost 0 bases and J lost 2, with 8 bases in between. The germline V gene has CDR1 MNHNS and CDR2 SASEGT. The CDR3 has 15 amino acids. The CDR3, as DNA: TGTGCCAGCAGTGAAGCCGGGAGGGCTGGAAACACCATATATTTT. This encodes CASSEAGRAGNTIYF.

This chain links TRBV27 with TRBJ1-1; D not resolved. V was pared by 3 bases and J by 6 bases, with 11 bases between. Germline lookup yields CDR1 MNHEY and CDR2 SMNVEV (reference sequence). The CDR3 is 13 amino acids. The CDR3 DNA follows: TGTGCCAGCAGTTTGGGTTCGGGTGCTGAAGCTTTCTTT. Amino acid sequence: CASSLGSGAEAFF.

V gene TRBV7-9 combines with J gene TRBJ2-2; 8 bases line up with TRBD2. Per the germline V gene, CDR1 is SEHNR and CDR2 is FQNEAQ (reference sequence). J was trimmed by 8 bases and V by 2 bases; bases with no gene match: 10. This CDR3 comprises 16 residues. CDR3 bases: TGTGCCAGCAGCTTATTTGGACTAGCCGTTTTGGGGGAGCTGTTTTTT. Protein product: CASSLFGLAVLGELFF. Looking up the rest from reference TRBV7-9 and TRBJ2-2 gives the full variable domain: DTGVSQNPRHKITKRGQNVTFRCDPISEHNRLYWYRQTLGQGPEFLTYFQNEAQLEKSRLLSDRFSAERPKGSFSTLEIQRTEQGDSAMYLCASSLFGLAVLGELFFGEGSRLTVL.

The chain has TRBV5-1 and TRBJ2-5; 10 bases map to TRBD1. V was pared by 2 bases and J by 1 base, with 5 bases of the junction left unmatched. The length of the CDR3 is 16 residues. Germline values: CDR1 SGHRS, CDR2 YFSETQ. CDR3 in amino acids: CASSFGTGDVQETQYF. DNA for the CDR3: TGCGCCAGCAGCTTCGGGACAGGGGACGTCCAAGAGACCCAGTACTTC.

This clone was recorded only once. The genes are TRBV19 and TRBJ2-7, with TRBD2 matching 7 bases. The germline gives CDR1 LNHDA, CDR2 SQIVND (reference sequence). This CDR3 has 17 amino acids. Germline trimming cut 5 bases from V and 0 bases from J; bases unmatched to any gene: 13. Here the CDR3 DNA reads TGTGCCAGTAGTCTAGGACCTAGCGGTCACAGCTCCTACGAGCAGTACTTC. It codes for CASSLGPSGHSSYEQYF.

This rearrangement joins TRBV6-1 to TRBJ1-5; D is perhaps TRBD1 (6 bases). The CDR3 is made up of 11 amino acids. Germline assignment: CDR1 MNHNS and CDR2 SASEGT. Trimming stripped 1 base from V and 15 bases from J, with 10 bases between. CDR3 residues: CASSEGGGPHF. The DNA for the CDR3 is TGTGCCAGCAGTGAAGGGGGGGGCCCGCATTTT.